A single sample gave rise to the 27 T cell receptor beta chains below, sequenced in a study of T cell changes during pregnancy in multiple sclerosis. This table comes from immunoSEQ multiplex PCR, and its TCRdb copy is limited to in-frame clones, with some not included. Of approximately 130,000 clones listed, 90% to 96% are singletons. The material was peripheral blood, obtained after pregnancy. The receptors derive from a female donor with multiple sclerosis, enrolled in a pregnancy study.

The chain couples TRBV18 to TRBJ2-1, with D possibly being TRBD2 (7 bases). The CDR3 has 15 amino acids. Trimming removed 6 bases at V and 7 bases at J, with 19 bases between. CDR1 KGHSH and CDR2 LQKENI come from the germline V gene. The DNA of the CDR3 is TGTGCCAGCTCCCCTAAGGGGGGGGTCAATAATGAGCAGTTCTTC. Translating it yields CASSPKGGVNNEQFF.

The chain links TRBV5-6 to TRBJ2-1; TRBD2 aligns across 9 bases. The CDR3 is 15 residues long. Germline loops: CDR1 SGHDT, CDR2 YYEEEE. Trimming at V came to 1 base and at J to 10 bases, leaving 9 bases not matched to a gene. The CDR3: CASSLLLAGVEEQFF. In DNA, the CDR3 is TGTGCCAGCAGCTTGTTGTTAGCGGGAGTGGAGGAGCAGTTCTTC.

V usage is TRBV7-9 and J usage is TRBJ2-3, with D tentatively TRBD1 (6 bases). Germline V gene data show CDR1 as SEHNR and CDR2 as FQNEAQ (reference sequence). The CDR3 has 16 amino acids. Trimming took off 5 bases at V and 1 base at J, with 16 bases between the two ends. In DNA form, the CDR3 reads TGTGCCAGCAGCCCCGGTCTGGGGGCAGGCACAGATACGCAGTATTTT. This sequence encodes CASSPGLGAGTDTQYF.

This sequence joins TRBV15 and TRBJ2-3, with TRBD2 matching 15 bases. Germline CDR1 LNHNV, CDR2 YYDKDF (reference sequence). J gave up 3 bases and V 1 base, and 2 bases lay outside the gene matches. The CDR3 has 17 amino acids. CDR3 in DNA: TGTGCCACCAGCAGAGGCGGGACTAGCGGGGGGACAGATACGCAGTATTTT. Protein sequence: CATSRGGTSGGTDTQYF. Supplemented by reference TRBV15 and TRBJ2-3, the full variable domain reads DAMVIQNPRYQVTQFGKPVTLSCSQTLNHNVMYWYQQKSSQAPKLLFHYYDKDFNNEADTPDNFQSRRPNTSFCFLDIRSPGLGDTAMYLCATSRGGTSGGTDTQYFGPGTRLTVL.

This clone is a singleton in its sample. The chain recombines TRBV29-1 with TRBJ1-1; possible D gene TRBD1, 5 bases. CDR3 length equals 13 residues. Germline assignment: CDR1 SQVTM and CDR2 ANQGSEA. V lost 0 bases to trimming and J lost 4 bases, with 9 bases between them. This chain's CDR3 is CSVEDRGITEAFF. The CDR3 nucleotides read TGCAGCGTTGAAGATAGGGGAATCACTGAAGCTTTCTTT.

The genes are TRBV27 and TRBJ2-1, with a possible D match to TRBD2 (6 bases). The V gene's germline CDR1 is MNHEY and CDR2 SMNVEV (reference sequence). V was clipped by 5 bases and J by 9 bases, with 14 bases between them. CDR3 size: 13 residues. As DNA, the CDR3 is TGTGCCAGCAGTCCGACTAGGATCAGTGAGCAGTTCTTC. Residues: CASSPTRISEQFF.

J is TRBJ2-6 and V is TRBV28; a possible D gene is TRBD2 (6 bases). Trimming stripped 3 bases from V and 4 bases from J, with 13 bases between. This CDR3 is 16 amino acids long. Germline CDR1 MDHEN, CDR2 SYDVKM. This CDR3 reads CASSFARGFGANVLTF. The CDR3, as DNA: TGTGCCAGCAGTTTCGCACGGGGGTTCGGGGCCAACGTCCTGACTTTC.

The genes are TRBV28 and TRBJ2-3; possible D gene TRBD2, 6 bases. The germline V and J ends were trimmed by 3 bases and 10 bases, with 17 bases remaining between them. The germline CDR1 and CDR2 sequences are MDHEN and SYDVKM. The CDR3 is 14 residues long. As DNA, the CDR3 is TGTGCCAGCAGTTTGATCGGGGGAACCCTGGCGCAGTATTTT. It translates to CASSLIGGTLAQYF.

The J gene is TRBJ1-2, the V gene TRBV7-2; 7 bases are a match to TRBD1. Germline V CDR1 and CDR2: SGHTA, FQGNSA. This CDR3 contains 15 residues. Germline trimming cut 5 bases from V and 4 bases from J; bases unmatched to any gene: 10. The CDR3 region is CASSKRDSGIYGYTF. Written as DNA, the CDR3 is TGTGCCAGCAGCAAAAGGGACAGTGGAATCTATGGCTACACCTTC.

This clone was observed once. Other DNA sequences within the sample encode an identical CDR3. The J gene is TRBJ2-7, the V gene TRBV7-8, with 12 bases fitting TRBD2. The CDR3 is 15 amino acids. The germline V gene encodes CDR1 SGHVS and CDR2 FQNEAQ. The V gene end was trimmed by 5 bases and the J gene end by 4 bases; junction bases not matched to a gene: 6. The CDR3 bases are TGTGCCAGCAGCCTAAGGACTAGCGGGAAGTACGAGCAGTACTTC. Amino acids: CASSLRTSGKYEQYF.

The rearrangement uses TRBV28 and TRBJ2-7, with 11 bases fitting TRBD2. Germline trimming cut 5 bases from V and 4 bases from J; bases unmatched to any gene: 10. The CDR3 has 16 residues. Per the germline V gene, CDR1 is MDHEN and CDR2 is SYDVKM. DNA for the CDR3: TGTGCCAGCAGTCCCTATAGCGGGAGGGCCCATTACGAGCAGTACTTC. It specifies CASSPYSGRAHYEQYF.

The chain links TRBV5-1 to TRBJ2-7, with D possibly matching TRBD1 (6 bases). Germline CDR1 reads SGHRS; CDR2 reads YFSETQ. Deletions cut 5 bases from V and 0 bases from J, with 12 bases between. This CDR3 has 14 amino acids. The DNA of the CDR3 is TGCGCCAGCAGGTTGCAGGGGCTCTCCTACGAGCAGTACTTC. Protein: CASRLQGLSYEQYF.

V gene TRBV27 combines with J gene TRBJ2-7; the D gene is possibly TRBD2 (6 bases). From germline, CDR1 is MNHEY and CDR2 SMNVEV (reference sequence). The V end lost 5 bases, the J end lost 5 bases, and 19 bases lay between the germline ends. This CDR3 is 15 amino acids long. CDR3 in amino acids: CASSPRRGSKDEQYF. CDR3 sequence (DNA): TGTGCCAGCAGTCCCCGGAGGGGAAGCAAAGACGAGCAGTACTTC.

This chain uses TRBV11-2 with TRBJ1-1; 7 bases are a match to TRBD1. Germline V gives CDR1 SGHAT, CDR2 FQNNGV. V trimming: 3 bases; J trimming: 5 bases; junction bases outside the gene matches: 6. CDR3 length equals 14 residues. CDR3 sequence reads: CASSLNRGGTEAFF. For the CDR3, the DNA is TGTGCCAGCAGCTTGAACAGGGGAGGTACTGAAGCTTTCTTT. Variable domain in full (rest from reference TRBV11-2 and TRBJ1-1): EAGVAQSPRYKIIEKRQSVAFWCNPISGHATLYWYQQILGQGPKLLIQFQNNGVVDDSQLPKDRFSAERLKGVDSTLKIQPAKLEDSAVYLCASSLNRGGTEAFFGQGTRLTVV.

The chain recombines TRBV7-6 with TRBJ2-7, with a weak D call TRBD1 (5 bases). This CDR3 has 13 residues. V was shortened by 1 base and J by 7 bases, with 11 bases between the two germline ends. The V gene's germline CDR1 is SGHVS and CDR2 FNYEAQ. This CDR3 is CASSLDAGREQYF. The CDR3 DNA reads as TGTGCCAGCAGCTTAGATGCAGGGCGGGAGCAGTACTTC.

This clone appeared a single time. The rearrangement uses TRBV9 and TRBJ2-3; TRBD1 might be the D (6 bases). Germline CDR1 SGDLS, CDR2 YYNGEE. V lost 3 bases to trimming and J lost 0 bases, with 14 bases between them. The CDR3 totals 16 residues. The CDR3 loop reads CASSATGSLSTDTQYF. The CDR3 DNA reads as TGTGCCAGCAGCGCCACAGGGTCTCTCAGCACAGATACGCAGTATTTT.

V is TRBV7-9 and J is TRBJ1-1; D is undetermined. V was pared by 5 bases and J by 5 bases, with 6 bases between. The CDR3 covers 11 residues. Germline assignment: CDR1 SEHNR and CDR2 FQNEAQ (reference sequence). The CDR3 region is CASSPQTEAFF. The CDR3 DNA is TGTGCCAGCAGCCCCCAAACTGAAGCTTTCTTT.

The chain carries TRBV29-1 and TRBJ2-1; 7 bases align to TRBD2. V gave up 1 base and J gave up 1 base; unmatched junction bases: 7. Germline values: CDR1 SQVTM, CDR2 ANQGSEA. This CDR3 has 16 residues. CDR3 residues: CSVEGSGQFSYNEQFF. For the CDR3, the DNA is TGCAGCGTTGAAGGTAGCGGGCAATTTTCCTACAATGAGCAGTTCTTC.

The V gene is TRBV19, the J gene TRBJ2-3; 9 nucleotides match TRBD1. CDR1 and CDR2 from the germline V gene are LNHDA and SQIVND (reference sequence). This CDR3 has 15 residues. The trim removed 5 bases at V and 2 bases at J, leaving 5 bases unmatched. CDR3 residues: CASSPGTGPTDTQYF. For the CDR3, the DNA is TGTGCCAGTAGTCCCGGGACAGGGCCCACAGATACGCAGTATTTT.

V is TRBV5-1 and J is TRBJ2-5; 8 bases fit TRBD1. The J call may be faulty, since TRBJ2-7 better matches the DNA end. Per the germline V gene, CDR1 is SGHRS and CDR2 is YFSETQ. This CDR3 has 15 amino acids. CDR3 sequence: CASSSGTGHSYEQYF. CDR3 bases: TGCGCCAGCAGCTCCGGGACAGGCCACTCCTACGAGCAGTACTTC.

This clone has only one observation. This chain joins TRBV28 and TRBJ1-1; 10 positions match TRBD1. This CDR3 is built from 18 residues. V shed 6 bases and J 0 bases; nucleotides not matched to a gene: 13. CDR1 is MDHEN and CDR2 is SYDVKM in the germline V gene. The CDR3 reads CASSHDPRTGGLNTEAFF. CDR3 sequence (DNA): TGTGCCAGCAGCCACGACCCCAGGACAGGGGGACTGAACACTGAAGCTTTCTTT.

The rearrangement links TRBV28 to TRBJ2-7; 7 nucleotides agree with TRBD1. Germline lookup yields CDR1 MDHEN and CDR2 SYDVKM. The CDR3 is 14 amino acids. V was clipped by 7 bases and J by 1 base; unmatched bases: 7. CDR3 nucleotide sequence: TGTGCCAGCATACGAGACAGGGTATCCTACGAGCAGTACTTC. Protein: CASIRDRVSYEQYF.

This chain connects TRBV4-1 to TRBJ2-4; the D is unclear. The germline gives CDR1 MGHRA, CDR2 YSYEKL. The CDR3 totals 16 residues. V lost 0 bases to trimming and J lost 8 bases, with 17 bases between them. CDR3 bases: TGCGCCAGCAGCCAAGAGGGCAGCCCCTTATTAGACATTCAGTACTTC. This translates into CASSQEGSPLLDIQYF.

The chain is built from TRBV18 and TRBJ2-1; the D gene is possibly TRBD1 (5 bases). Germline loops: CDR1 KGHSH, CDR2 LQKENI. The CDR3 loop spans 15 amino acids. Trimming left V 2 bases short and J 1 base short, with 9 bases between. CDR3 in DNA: TGTGCCAGCTCACCAACTACAGGATCCTACAATGAGCAGTTCTTC. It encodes CASSPTTGSYNEQFF.

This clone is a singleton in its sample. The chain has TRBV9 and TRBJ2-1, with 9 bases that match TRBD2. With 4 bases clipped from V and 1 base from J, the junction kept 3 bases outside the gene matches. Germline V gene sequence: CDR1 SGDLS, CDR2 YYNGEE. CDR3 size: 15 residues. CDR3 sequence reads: CASSQTSGSYNEQFF. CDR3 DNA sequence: TGTGCCAGCAGCCAGACTAGCGGTTCCTACAATGAGCAGTTCTTC.

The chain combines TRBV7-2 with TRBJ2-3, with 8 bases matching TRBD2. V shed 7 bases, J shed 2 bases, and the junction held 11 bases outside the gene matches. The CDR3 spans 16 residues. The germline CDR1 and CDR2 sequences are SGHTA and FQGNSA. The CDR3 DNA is TGTGCCAGCACCCCTCGCACAGCGGGGGTCACAGATACGCAGTATTTT. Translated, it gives CASTPRTAGVTDTQYF.

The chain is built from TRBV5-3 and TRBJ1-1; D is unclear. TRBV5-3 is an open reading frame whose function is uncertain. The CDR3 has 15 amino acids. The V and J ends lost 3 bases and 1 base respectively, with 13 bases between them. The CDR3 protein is CARSSPGSQNTEAFF. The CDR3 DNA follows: TGTGCCAGAAGCTCTCCGGGGAGTCAGAACACTGAAGCTTTCTTT.